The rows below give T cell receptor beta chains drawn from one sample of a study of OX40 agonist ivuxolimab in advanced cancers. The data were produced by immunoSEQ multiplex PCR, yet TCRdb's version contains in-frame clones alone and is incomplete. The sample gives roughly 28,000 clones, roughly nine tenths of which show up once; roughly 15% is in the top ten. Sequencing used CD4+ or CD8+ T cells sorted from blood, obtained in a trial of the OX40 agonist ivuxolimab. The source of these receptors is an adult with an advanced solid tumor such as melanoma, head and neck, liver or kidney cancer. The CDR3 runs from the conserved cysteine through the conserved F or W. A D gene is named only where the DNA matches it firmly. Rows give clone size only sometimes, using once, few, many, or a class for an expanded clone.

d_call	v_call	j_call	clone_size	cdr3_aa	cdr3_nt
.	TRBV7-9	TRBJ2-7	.	CASSLSPAGYEQYF	TGTGCCAGCAGCTTATCCCCGGCCGGCTACGAGCAGTACTTC
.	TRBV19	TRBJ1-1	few	CASRAGMGNTEAFF	TGTGCCAGTAGGGCTGGGATGGGGAACACTGAAGCTTTCTTT
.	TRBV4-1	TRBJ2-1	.	CASSQEGGTYREQFF	TGCGCCAGCAGCCAAGAAGGGGGGACTTACAGAGAGCAGTTCTTC
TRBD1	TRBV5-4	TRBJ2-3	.	CASKGQGLADTQYF	TGTGCCAGCAAGGGACAGGGGTTAGCAGATACGCAGTATTTT
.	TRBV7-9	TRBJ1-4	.	CASSFSGLATNEKLFF	TGTGCCAGCAGCTTTTCGGGCCTTGCAACTAATGAAAAACTGTTTTTT
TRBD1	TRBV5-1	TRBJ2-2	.	CASSSGQGAPGELFF	TGCGCCAGCAGCTCCGGGCAGGGGGCGCCCGGGGAGCTGTTTTTT
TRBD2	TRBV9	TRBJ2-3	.	CASSVPGLAGATYPDTQYF	TGTGCCAGCAGCGTACCGGGCCTAGCGGGAGCCACATATCCAGATACGCAGTATTTT
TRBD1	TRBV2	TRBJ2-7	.	CASSSTGSSYEQYF	TGTGCCAGCAGTTCGACAGGGAGCTCCTACGAGCAGTACTTC
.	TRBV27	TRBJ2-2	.	CASSLWSTGELFF	TGTGCCAGCAGTTTATGGAGCACCGGGGAGCTGTTTTTT
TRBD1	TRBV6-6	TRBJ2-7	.	CASSHLPTGFSYEQYF	TGTGCCAGCAGTCACCTCCCGACAGGGTTCTCCTACGAGCAGTACTTC
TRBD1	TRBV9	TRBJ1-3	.	CASSPVGTGDGNTIYF	TGTGCCAGCAGCCCAGTAGGGACAGGGGATGGAAACACCATATATTTT
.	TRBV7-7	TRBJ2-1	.	CASSPREAGHNEQFF	TGTGCCAGCAGCCCCCGCGAGGCGGGTCACAATGAGCAGTTCTTC
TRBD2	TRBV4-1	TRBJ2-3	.	CASSQDRGLAGDTQYF	TGCGCCAGCAGCCAAGATAGGGGACTAGCGGGAGATACGCAGTATTTT
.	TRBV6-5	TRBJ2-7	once	CASSYSGAGTSYEQYF	TGTGCCAGCAGTTACTCAGGGGCGGGGACCTCCTACGAGCAGTACTTC
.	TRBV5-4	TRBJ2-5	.	CASSRLAQETQYF	TGTGCCAGCAGCAGATTAGCGCAAGAGACCCAGTACTTC
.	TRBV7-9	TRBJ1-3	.	CASSFPQPGNTIYF	TGTGCCAGCAGCTTTCCCCAGCCCGGAAACACCATATATTTT
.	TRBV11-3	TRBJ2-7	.	CASSIDSYEQYF	TGTGCCAGCAGCATTGACAGCTACGAGCAGTACTTC
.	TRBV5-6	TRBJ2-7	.	CASSLVWGSYEQYF	TGTGCCAGCAGCTTGGTGTGGGGATCCTACGAGCAGTACTTC
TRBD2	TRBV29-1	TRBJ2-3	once	CSVVSGASTDTQYF	TGCAGCGTTGTAAGCGGGGCTAGCACAGATACGCAGTATTTT
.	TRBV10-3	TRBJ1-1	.	CAIKEAGVGTEAFF	TGTGCCATCAAGGAGGCGGGGGTCGGCACTGAAGCTTTCTTT
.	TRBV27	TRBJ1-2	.	CASSLLGGNGYTF	TGTGCCAGCAGTTTACTTGGGGGAAATGGCTACACCTTC
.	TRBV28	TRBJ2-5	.	CASSFVAATARKTQYF	TGTGCCAGCAGTTTTGTAGCAGCCACCGCTAGGAAGACCCAGTACTTC
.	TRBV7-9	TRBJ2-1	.	CASSLASRVNEQFF	TGTGCCAGCAGCTTAGCGAGCAGGGTCAATGAGCAGTTCTTC
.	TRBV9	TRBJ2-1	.	CASNTQGSSYNEQFF	TGTGCCAGCAACACCCAGGGGAGCTCCTACAATGAGCAGTTCTTC
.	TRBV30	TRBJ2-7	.	CAWSSQAYEQYF	TGTGCCTGGAGTTCCCAGGCCTACGAGCAGTACTTC
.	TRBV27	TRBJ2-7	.	CASSFVGARGYEQYF	TGTGCCAGCAGTTTCGTTGGGGCGCGAGGCTACGAGCAGTACTTC
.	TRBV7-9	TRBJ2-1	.	CASSPGRNRYNEQFF	TGTGCCAGCAGCCCAGGAAGGAATCGGTACAATGAGCAGTTCTTC
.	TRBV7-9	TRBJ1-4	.	CASSSWTENEKLFF	TGTGCCAGCAGCTCCTGGACTGAGAATGAAAAACTGTTTTTT
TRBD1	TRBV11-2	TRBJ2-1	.	CASSLGPGQGADEQFF	TGTGCCAGCAGCTTAGGACCGGGACAGGGGGCTGATGAGCAGTTCTTC
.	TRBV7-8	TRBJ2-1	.	CASSLVARILIDRDSPYNEQFF	TGTGCCAGCAGCTTAGTGGCCAGAATCCTAATTGACCGGGACTCCCCCTACAATGAGCAGTTCTTC
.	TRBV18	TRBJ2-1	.	CASSPPTGFGVPLTDNEQFF	TGTGCCAGCTCACCACCGACGGGGTTTGGAGTTCCCCTAACCGACAATGAGCAGTTCTTC
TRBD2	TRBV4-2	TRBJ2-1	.	CASSQGLAEQFF	TGTGCCAGCAGCCAAGGACTAGCGGAGCAGTTCTTC
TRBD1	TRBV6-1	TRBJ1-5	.	CASTDWTGENQPQHF	TGTGCCAGCACCGACTGGACAGGGGAGAATCAGCCCCAGCATTTT
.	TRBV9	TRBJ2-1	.	CASSVEGADSYNEQFF	TGTGCCAGCAGCGTAGAGGGTGCGGATTCCTACAATGAGCAGTTCTTC
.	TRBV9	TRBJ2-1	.	CASSAPGVNEQFF	TGTGCCAGCAGCGCCCCGGGAGTCAATGAGCAGTTCTTC
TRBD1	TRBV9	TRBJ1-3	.	CASSGRQGPGNTIYF	TGTGCCAGCAGCGGAAGACAGGGGCCTGGAAACACCATATATTTT
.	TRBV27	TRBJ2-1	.	CASSLAPPKGNEQFF	TGTGCCAGCAGTTTAGCGCCCCCCAAGGGCAATGAGCAGTTCTTC
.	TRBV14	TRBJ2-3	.	CASSQDTGPDTQYF	TGTGCCAGCAGCCAAGATACGGGCCCAGATACGCAGTATTTT
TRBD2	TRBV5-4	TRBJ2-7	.	CASSGGASGAYEQYF	TGTGCCAGCAGCGGCGGGGCTAGCGGGGCCTACGAGCAGTACTTC
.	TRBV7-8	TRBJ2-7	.	CASSLGPGGYEQYF	TGTGCCAGCAGCTTAGGCCCAGGGGGGTACGAGCAGTACTTC
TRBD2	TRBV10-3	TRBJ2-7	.	CAIWPSGSREQYF	TGTGCCATCTGGCCTAGCGGGAGTCGGGAGCAGTACTTC
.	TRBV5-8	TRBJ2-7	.	CASSLAGLSYEQYF	TGTGCCAGCAGCTTGGCCGGGTTATCCTACGAGCAGTACTTC
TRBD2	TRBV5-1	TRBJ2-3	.	CASSLVSGRYTDTQYF	TGCGCCAGCAGCTTGGTTAGCGGGAGGTACACAGATACGCAGTATTTT
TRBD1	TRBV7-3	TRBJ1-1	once	CASSVGTGTEAFF	TGTGCCAGCAGCGTAGGGACAGGCACTGAAGCTTTCTTT
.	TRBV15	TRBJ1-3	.	CATTPGGGNTIYF	TGTGCCACCACCCCCGGAGGAGGAAACACCATATATTTT
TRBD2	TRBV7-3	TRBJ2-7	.	CASSLMGGSSYEQYF	TGTGCCAGCAGCTTAATGGGCGGGAGTAGCTACGAGCAGTACTTC
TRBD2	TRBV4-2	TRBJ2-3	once	CASSQESGTFTDTQYF	TGTGCCAGCAGCCAAGAGAGCGGGACCTTCACAGATACGCAGTATTTT
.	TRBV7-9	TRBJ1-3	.	CASSPRWGTSSGNTIYF	TGTGCCAGCAGCCCACGATGGGGGACGAGCTCTGGAAACACCATATATTTT
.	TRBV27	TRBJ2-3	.	CASSYGWDTQYF	TGTGCCAGCAGTTACGGGTGGGATACGCAGTATTTT
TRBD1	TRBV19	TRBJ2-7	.	CASRPRDRFFYEQYF	TGTGCCAGTCGACCCCGGGACAGGTTCTTCTACGAGCAGTACTTC
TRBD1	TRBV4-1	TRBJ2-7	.	CASSYGTGGSYEQYF	TGCGCCAGCAGTTACGGGACAGGGGGTTCCTACGAGCAGTACTTC
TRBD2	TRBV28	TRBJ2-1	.	CASRGRAGGLGNEQFF	TGTGCCAGCAGGGGGAGAGCGGGAGGTCTCGGCAATGAGCAGTTCTTC
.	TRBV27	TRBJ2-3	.	CASGQGNTDTQYF	TGTGCCAGCGGGCAGGGCAACACAGATACGCAGTATTTT